The 19 T cell receptor beta chains reported below all come from one sample, sequenced in a study of control samples from healthy donors and cancer patients. Sequencing used immunoSEQ multiplex PCR; TCRdb keeps in-frame clones, though not all of them. The sample has approximately 50,000 clones, around nine tenths seen once. Sequences were obtained from PBMCs. These receptors came from a young man with colorectal cancer.

CDR3 region: CASSLQGRSHNEQFF. In DNA, the CDR3 is TGTGCCAGCAGCCTACAGGGAAGATCCCACAATGAGCAGTTCTTC. The chain combines TRBV21-1 with TRBJ2-1; TRBD1 is the table's D call, not checked against the DNA. TRBV21-1 is a recognized pseudogene. The CDR3 loop spans 15 amino acids.

The chain couples TRBV19 to TRBJ1-5; 8 bases agree with TRBD1. There are 16 residues in the CDR3. V trimming: 3 bases; J trimming: 3 bases; junction bases outside the gene matches: 7. Germline values: CDR1 LNHDA, CDR2 SQIVND (reference sequence). In DNA form, the CDR3 reads TGTGCCAGTAGTATCAGGGAGACAGGGGTCAATCAGCCCCAGCATTTT. Protein sequence: CASSIRETGVNQPQHF.

The chain's CDR3 is CASSPTEGVQETQYF. DNA for the CDR3: TGTGCCAGCAGTCCCACCGAGGGGGTGCAAGAGACCCAGTACTTC. The chain uses TRBV27 and TRBJ2-5; D might be TRBD1 (6 bases). Germline V lookup: CDR1 MNHEY, CDR2 SMNVEV (reference sequence). This CDR3 contains 15 residues. V gave up 5 bases and J gave up 2 bases, with 15 bases separating them.

CDR3 protein: CASSAQGQGRANTEAFF. CDR3 bases: TGCGCCAGCAGCGCACAGGGACAGGGACGTGCGAACACTGAAGCTTTCTTT. This rearrangement joins TRBV5-1 to TRBJ1-1, with TRBD1 matching over 9 bases. V lost 4 bases to trimming and J lost 1 base; unmatched junction nucleotides: 11. CDR1 and CDR2 (germline): SGHRS, YFSETQ. This CDR3 comprises 17 residues.

The chain employs TRBV11-3 and TRBJ2-6; 7 bases fit TRBD1. V lost 5 bases and J lost 1; bases outside the gene matches: 8. The CDR3 is 17 amino acids. Germline CDR1 and CDR2: SGHNT and YENEEA. CDR3: CASSPPTGPSGANVLTF. The CDR3 DNA reads TGTGCCAGCAGCCCCCCGACAGGGCCGTCTGGGGCCAACGTCCTGACTTTC.

V and J are TRBV5-1 and TRBJ2-1; 11 bases are a match to TRBD2. This CDR3 is built from 20 residues. V dropped 0 bases and J dropped 5; count of bases not matched to a gene: 16. Germline CDR1 reads SGHRS; CDR2 reads YFSETQ. The CDR3 is CASSLAPSLAGGRTDNEQFF. The CDR3 nucleotides are TGCGCCAGCAGCTTGGCCCCCAGTCTAGCGGGGGGCCGAACCGACAATGAGCAGTTCTTC.

The chain recombines TRBV30 with TRBJ2-1; a weak D match, TRBD2 (7 bases). CDR1 and CDR2 (germline): GTSNPN, SVGIG (reference sequence). The CDR3 totals 16 residues. V lost 2 bases and J lost 4, with 18 bases in between. In DNA, the CDR3 is TGTGCCTGGAGTCCGGACAGCGGGGCCCATTACAATGAGCAGTTCTTC. Its translation is CAWSPDSGAHYNEQFF.

The chain has TRBV12-3 or TRBV12-4 and TRBJ2-1, with TRBD2 identical over 12 bases. The CDR3 loop spans 13 amino acids. Germline trimming cut 5 bases from V and 7 bases from J; bases unmatched to any gene: 0. This CDR3 reads CASSGLAGNEQFF. DNA of the CDR3: TGTGCCAGCAGTGGACTAGCGGGGAATGAGCAGTTCTTC.

J is TRBJ1-2 and V is TRBV10-3, with D unclear. The CDR3 loop spans 12 amino acids. V was trimmed by 8 bases and J by 3 bases, leaving 10 bases between them. Germline V gives CDR1 ENHRY, CDR2 SYGVKD. CDR3 DNA: TGTGCCATCGCGGATAGGCACTATGGCTACACCTTC. This sequence encodes CAIADRHYGYTF.

This chain connects TRBV6-6 to TRBJ1-5, with D perhaps TRBD1 (6 bases). V was pared by 10 bases and J by 4 bases, with 11 bases between. The CDR3 runs to 12 residues. Germline lookup yields CDR1 MNHNY and CDR2 SVGAGI (reference sequence). For the CDR3, the DNA is TGTGCCACGGAGGGGGGGAATCAGCCCCAGCATTTT. Residues: CATEGGNQPQHF.

The J gene is TRBJ1-2, the V gene TRBV14, with a weak D call TRBD1 (6 bases). Germline V gene lookup returns CDR1 SGHDN and CDR2 FVKESK. Trimming left V 0 bases short and J 6 bases short, with 11 bases between. This CDR3 has 14 residues. In DNA, the CDR3 is TGTGCCAGCAGCCAAGAAGCAGGGGAGGATGGCTACACCTTC. Encoded protein: CASSQEAGEDGYTF.

CDR3 sequence (DNA): TGTGCCAGCTCCCGTACGACAGGGGTGTTCACTGAAGCTTTCTTT. Protein sequence: CASSRTTGVFTEAFF. The gene calls are TRBV18 and TRBJ1-1, with 8 nucleotides matching TRBD1. CDR3 length: 15 amino acids. V trimming: 6 bases; J trimming: 4 bases; junction bases outside the gene matches: 10. Germline V lookup: CDR1 KGHSH, CDR2 LQKENI.

The chain recombines TRBV4-1 with TRBJ2-1; 11 bases are a match to TRBD2. The CDR3 is 18 amino acids. CDR1 and CDR2 (germline): MGHRA, YSYEKL. V was clipped by 1 base and J by 8 bases; unmatched bases: 13. CDR3 sequence (DNA): TGCGCCAGCAGCCAAGGGGCAATAGCGGGGGGGAATATCGATGAGCAGTTCTTC. Protein: CASSQGAIAGGNIDEQFF.

Worth noting for this clone: A junction end diverges from the germline sequence, so it may reflect a read error. J is TRBJ2-2 and V is TRBV12-5; weak D call: TRBD2 (5 bases). Germline CDR1 is LGHNT and CDR2 is FRNRAP. The CDR3 contains 15 residues. The CDR3 nucleotides read TGTGCTAGTGGTCCATTCTTCGGTAACACCGGGAAGCTGTTTTTT. Protein: CASGPFFGNTGKLFF. Together with reference TRBV12-5 and TRBJ2-2, the CDR3 gives the full variable domain: DARVTQTPRHKVTEMGQEVTMRCQPILGHNTVFWYRQTMMQGLELLAYFRNRAPLDDSGMPKDRFSAEMPDATLATLKIQPSEPRDSAVYFCASGPFFGNTGKLFFGEGSRLTVL.

The chain combines TRBV5-1 with TRBJ1-1; no clear D. The CDR3 is 15 residues long. Germline-derived CDR1 and CDR2 are SGHRS and YFSETQ. The ends were cut back, 5 bases at V and 1 base at J, with 15 bases in the middle. The DNA for the CDR3 is TGCGCCAGCAGTTTCCGGAGACAAACGAACACTGAAGCTTTCTTT. Its translation: CASSFRRQTNTEAFF.

The chain couples TRBV11-2 to TRBJ2-3; 12 bases are a match to TRBD2. The CDR3 has 16 amino acids. Trimming removed 5 bases from V and 1 base from J; junction bases left unmatched: 4. Germline CDR1 reads SGHAT; CDR2 reads FQNNGV. The CDR3, as DNA: TGTGCCAGCAGCCGACCTAGCGGGAGGGGCACAGATACGCAGTATTTT. Encoded protein: CASSRPSGRGTDTQYF.

The chain carries TRBV29-1 and TRBJ2-7; no clear D. The CDR3 sequence is 13 residues long. The V gene's germline CDR1 is SQVTM and CDR2 ANQGSEA. With 4 bases removed from V and 0 bases from J, the gap between germline ends came to 10 bases. The CDR3 DNA follows: TGCAGCGTTGTTGGGGATAGCTCCTACGAGCAGTACTTC. Its protein is CSVVGDSSYEQYF.

The chain combines TRBV29-1 with TRBJ1-1; D might be TRBD1 (6 bases). Germline V gene data show CDR1 as SQVTM and CDR2 as ANQGSEA. Trimming removed 7 bases from V and 6 bases from J, with 21 bases in between. The CDR3 has 14 amino acids. This chain's CDR3 is CSGWGSRGNPEAFF. The CDR3 nucleotides read TGCAGCGGGTGGGGTAGCAGGGGAAACCCTGAAGCTTTCTTT.

The chain combines TRBV6-5 with TRBJ1-6; TRBD1 aligns across 7 bases. This CDR3 is built from 15 residues. In germline, CDR1 is MNHEY, CDR2 SVGAGI. The trim removed 5 bases at V and 7 bases at J, leaving 8 bases unmatched. CDR3 bases: TGTGCCAGCAGTCCCCCGGGACAGACAAATTCACCCCTCCACTTT. It encodes CASSPPGQTNSPLHF.